This T cell receptor beta chain was sequenced in a study of shared clonotypes between healthy human individuals. The method was immunoSEQ multiplex PCR; TCRdb's version includes in-frame clones alone and lacks a portion of them. The sample holds some 1.5 million clones, approximately 98% seen once. Study-wide points: In having few donors, the study represented limited genetic and exposure-history diversity.

Remarks on this clone: Its antigen remains unknown. Distinct nucleotide sequences in the sample also encode this CDR3.

The CDR3 totals 13 residues. CDR1 and CDR2 (germline): SGHRS, YFSETQ. V shed 5 bases and J 4 bases; nucleotides not matched to a gene: 2. The rearrangement joins TRBV5-1 to TRBJ2-1, with 8 positions matching TRBD1. The origin of this receptor is a man aged 30 to 45 in good health. Input material: naive CD4+ T cells sorted from blood. Subset given: CD45RA+ positively selected. The CDR3 loop is CASSRDRYNEQFF. The DNA of the CDR3 is TGCGCCAGCAGTCGGGACAGGTACAATGAGCAGTTCTTC.